This T cell receptor beta chain is from a study of metastatic and nonmetastatic thyroid tumors. Study-level points and caveats: It was reported that TCR beta diversity was significantly higher in malignant thyroid tumors than benign nodules, in blood and tumor.

Ten or more counts support this clone. The antigen is undetermined. Patients were all untreated before their thyroid surgery. MiXCR reprocessed the PCR reads for TCRdb. The sample gives about 23,000 clones, around 20% of which show up once; 25% to 35% is in the top ten. The CDR3 is 15 amino acids. Trimming removed 2 bases from V and 6 bases from J, with 14 bases in between. The V gene's germline CDR1 is SNHLY and CDR2 FYNNEI. The TCR comes from a female donor with papillary thyroid cancer or a benign thyroid nodule (not recorded which). Some clones in this sample may be carry-over from other donors' samples. This rearrangement joins TRBV2 to TRBJ1-5; perhaps TRBD1 as D (6 bases). Input material: blood. The CDR3 reads CASSEWGVGGQPQHF. The DNA of the CDR3 is TGTGCCAGCAGTGAATGGGGTGTAGGGGGTCAGCCCCAGCATTTT.